This T cell receptor (beta chain) was sequenced for a study of T-cell reconstitution after alpha-beta-depleted transplantation in children. Library preparation (for TCRbeta) was performed with unique molecular identifiers. One entry per CDR3 protein results from TCRdb running MiXCR on the PCR reads. The sample holds approximately 70,000 distinct CDR3 sequences, 4% to 5% seen once. The germline V gene has CDR1 SQVTM and CDR2 ANQGSEA. The V segment lost 4 bases and the J segment 7 bases; nucleotides outside the gene matches: 17. This CDR3 spans 17 amino acids. This clonotype was counted many times. Its antigen is not identified. Notes on the study in general: T-cell counts and diversity at one year post-transplant came mainly from newly produced T cells.

The chain uses TRBV29-1 and TRBJ2-1, with 9 bases aligning to TRBD1. The clonotype originates from a boy younger than two who had a stem cell transplant for acute myeloid leukemia, so the T cells may come from the graft donor. This specimen was PBMCs, mostly from graft donor cells, taken 180 days after TCRalphabeta/CD19-depleted stem cell transplant. CDR3: CSVVGRGTGQVYNEQFF. The CDR3 DNA reads as TGCAGCGTTGTGGGGCGCGGGACAGGGCAGGTTTATAATGAGCAGTTCTTC.